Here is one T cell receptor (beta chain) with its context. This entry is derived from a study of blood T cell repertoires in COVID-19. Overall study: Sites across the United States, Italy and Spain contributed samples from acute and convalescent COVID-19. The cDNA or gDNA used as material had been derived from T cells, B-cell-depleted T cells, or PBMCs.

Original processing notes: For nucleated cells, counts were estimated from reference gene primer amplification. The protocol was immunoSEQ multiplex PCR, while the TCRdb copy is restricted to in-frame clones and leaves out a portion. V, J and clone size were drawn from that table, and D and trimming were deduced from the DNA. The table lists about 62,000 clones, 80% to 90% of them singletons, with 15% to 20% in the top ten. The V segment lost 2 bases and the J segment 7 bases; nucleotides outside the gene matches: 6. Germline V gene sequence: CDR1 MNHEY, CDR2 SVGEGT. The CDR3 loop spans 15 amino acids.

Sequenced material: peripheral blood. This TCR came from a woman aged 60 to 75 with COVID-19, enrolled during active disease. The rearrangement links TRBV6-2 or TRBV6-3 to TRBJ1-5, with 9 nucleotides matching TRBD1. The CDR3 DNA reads TGTGCCAGCAGTTACCGGGACAGGGTGGGCCAGCCCCAGCATTTT. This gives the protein CASSYRDRVGQPQHF.